This T cell receptor beta chain appears in the sequencing data of a study of cytomegalovirus exposure and HLA in healthy donors. Study overall: The Caucasian-associated ancestry cluster held around four fifths of around 380 genotyped donors.

The study's findings and limits: The majority of CMV-associated TCR beta chains were reported as apparently HLA-restricted in a later analysis.

The germline CDR1 and CDR2 sequences are MNHNS and SASEGT. The length of the CDR3 is 17 residues. Trimming took 3 bases from V and 1 from J, leaving 18 bases between them. 13 Jbeta primers and 60 Vbeta primers were used for the PCR. Assay: immunoSEQ multiplex PCR; the TCRdb copy retains only in-frame clones and omits some. This table holds 160,000 or so clones, roughly four fifths found once. As to this clone: The target antigen is unknown.

Sequenced sample: PBMCs. This rearrangement joins TRBV6-1 to TRBJ1-2; D is undetermined. The sequence was collected from a man aged 35-49 years in good health and CMV-seronegative. CDR3 in DNA: TGTGCCAGCAGTGAGGGCGACGGCAGACCTTTTAACTATGGCTACACCTTC. The encoded protein is CASSEGDGRPFNYGYTF.